A selection of T cell receptor beta chains follows, all from one sample in a study of blood T cell repertoires in COVID-19. The repertoire was sequenced with immunoSEQ multiplex PCR; TCRdb's copy has only in-frame clones and lacks some. The sample yields over 450,000 clones, less than 90% seen once. Specimen: peripheral blood. These TCRs come from a woman between 50 and 59 years old with COVID-19, enrolled during active disease. Each CDR3 is given with its conserved first and last residue. D genes are given only for firm matches. Size is stated for part of the rows, as once, few or many counts, or as a class when the clone is expanded.

D,V,J,size,CDR3,DNA
.,TRBV10-3,TRBJ2-1,.,CAISAGLTQFF,TGTGCCATCAGTGCAGGGTTGACCCAGTTCTTC
TRBD2,TRBV7-2,TRBJ2-2,.,CASRISGGSGELFF,TGTGCCAGCAGAATTAGCGGGGGGAGCGGGGAGCTGTTTTTT
TRBD1,TRBV30,TRBJ1-2,.,CAWGGQGYGYTF,TGTGCCTGGGGGGGACAGGGCTATGGCTACACCTTC
.,TRBV19,TRBJ1-3,.,CASSSGTSFNTIYF,TGTGCCAGTAGTTCCGGGACATCGTTCAACACCATATATTTT
TRBD1,TRBV30,TRBJ2-3,once,CAWTPGQGLEDTQYF,TGTGCCTGGACTCCGGGACAGGGTTTAGAAGATACGCAGTATTTT
.,TRBV6-5,TRBJ1-5,few,CASSQVTVQPQHF,TGTGCCAGCAGTCAGGTTACGGTGCAGCCCCAGCATTTT
TRBD1,TRBV7-9,TRBJ1-4,.,CASSVTAGTGYEKLFF,TGTGCCAGCAGCGTAACCGCCGGGACAGGTTATGAAAAACTGTTTTTT
TRBD2,TRBV7-2,TRBJ2-2,.,CASSLVAGGTNTGELFF,TGTGCCAGCAGCTTAGTAGCGGGGGGCACGAACACCGGGGAGCTGTTTTTT
.,TRBV25-1,TRBJ1-5,.,CASSAEGGTRPQHF,TGTGCCAGCAGTGCAGAGGGCGGCACAAGGCCCCAGCATTTT
.,TRBV6-5,TRBJ1-1,.,CASSKQAENTEAFF,TGTGCCAGCAGTAAACAGGCGGAGAACACTGAAGCTTTCTTT
.,TRBV9,TRBJ1-1,.,CASSVGQGSNTEAFF,TGTGCCAGCAGCGTAGGGCAGGGGTCGAACACTGAAGCTTTCTTT
.,TRBV5-1,TRBJ2-7,.,CASSRGSGLHKGSYEQYF,TGCGCCAGCAGCCGGGGGTCGGGACTTCACAAGGGGTCCTACGAGCAGTACTTC
.,TRBV6-5,TRBJ1-2,.,CASSPGGGYGYTF,TGTGCCAGCAGTCCCGGGGGGGGCTATGGCTACACCTTC
.,TRBV27,TRBJ1-2,.,CASSMSQLANYGYTF,TGTGCCAGCAGTATGTCGCAGCTAGCTAACTATGGCTACACCTTC
.,TRBV7-2,TRBJ2-6,.,CASSKAGPGANVLTF,TGTGCCAGCAGTAAGGCGGGGCCGGGGGCCAACGTCCTGACTTTC
.,TRBV10-3,TRBJ2-1,.,CAISEVNRNPTGVNEQFF,TGTGCCATCAGTGAGGTTAACCGAAACCCCACAGGAGTCAATGAGCAGTTCTTC
.,TRBV5-1,TRBJ2-3,.,CASSLARDTQYF,TGCGCCAGCAGCTTGGCCCGGGATACGCAGTATTTT
TRBD1,TRBV4-1,TRBJ1-1,.,CASSHTQGGPEAFF,TGCGCCAGCAGCCATACACAGGGGGGGCCTGAAGCTTTCTTT
TRBD2,TRBV9,TRBJ2-3,.,CASSAGTTHTDTQYF,TGTGCCAGCAGCGCCGGGACTACACACACAGATACGCAGTATTTT
TRBD1,TRBV9,TRBJ2-1,.,CASSADRNSYNEQFF,TGTGCCAGCAGCGCGGACAGGAATTCCTACAATGAGCAGTTCTTC
TRBD1,TRBV6-5,TRBJ1-1,.,CASSYGDRVDNTEAFF,TGTGCCAGCAGTTACGGGGACAGGGTTGATAACACTGAAGCTTTCTTT
TRBD2,TRBV11-1,TRBJ2-7,.,CASSSNSGSSYEQYF,TGTGCCAGCAGCTCAAACAGCGGGAGCTCCTACGAGCAGTACTTC
TRBD2,TRBV7-9,TRBJ2-1,.,CASSLGLAGADNEQFF,TGTGCCAGCAGCTTAGGACTAGCGGGGGCAGACAATGAGCAGTTCTTC
.,TRBV5-1,TRBJ2-2,.,CASSSKTSQVELFF,TGCGCCAGCAGCTCGAAGACTAGTCAGGTGGAGCTGTTTTTT
.,TRBV2,TRBJ1-1,.,CASRSRTAMNTEAFF,TGTGCCAGCAGGTCCCGGACAGCCATGAACACTGAAGCTTTCTTT
.,TRBV19,TRBJ1-1,.,CASSIGRGSTEAFF,TGTGCCAGTAGTATTGGCAGGGGAAGTACTGAAGCTTTCTTT
TRBD1,TRBV12-3/TRBV12-4,TRBJ1-6,.,CASSPGGSPLHF,TGTGCCAGCAGTCCAGGGGGGTCACCCCTCCACTTT
.,TRBV2,TRBJ1-2,.,CASTDGTLYGYTF,TGTGCCAGCACCGACGGGACACTCTATGGCTACACCTTC
.,TRBV12-5,TRBJ1-1,.,CASGPQNSLNTEAFF,TGTGCTAGTGGACCCCAGAACAGCCTGAACACTGAAGCTTTCTTT
.,TRBV30,TRBJ1-2,.,CAWSVKGDRYGYTF,TGTGCCTGGAGTGTAAAAGGAGACCGATATGGCTACACCTTC
TRBD1,TRBV6-5,TRBJ1-6,.,CATSDRGTYNSPLHF,TGTGCCACCTCGGACAGGGGCACCTATAATTCACCCCTCCACTTT
TRBD1,TRBV19,TRBJ1-1,.,CASRGQENTEAFF,TGTGCCAGTAGGGGACAGGAGAACACTGAAGCTTTCTTT
.,TRBV7-6,TRBJ1-2,.,CASSLGGPVGYTF,TGTGCCAGCAGCTTAGGGGGGCCTGTAGGCTACACCTTC
.,TRBV10-3,TRBJ2-3,once,CAISEGGGTDTQYF,TGTGCCATCAGTGAAGGCGGAGGCACAGATACGCAGTATTTT
.,TRBV9,TRBJ2-3,.,CASSVGDKSTSTDTQYF,TGTGCCAGCAGCGTCGGGGATAAGTCAACTAGCACAGATACGCAGTATTTT
TRBD1,TRBV14,TRBJ2-3,.,CASSQVQGTFSDTQYF,TGTGCCAGCAGCCAAGTACAGGGGACGTTTTCCGATACGCAGTATTTT
TRBD1,TRBV7-8,TRBJ1-1,.,CASSFRQGNTEAFF,TGTGCCAGCAGCTTTCGACAGGGAAACACTGAAGCTTTCTTT
.,TRBV19,TRBJ1-2,.,CASSIGDLVDYGYTF,TGTGCCAGTAGTATAGGAGATTTAGTGGACTATGGCTACACCTTC
TRBD1,TRBV11-2,TRBJ1-1,.,CASSSHRQGNTEAFF,TGTGCCAGCAGCTCCCACCGACAGGGAAACACTGAAGCTTTCTTT
.,TRBV6-1,TRBJ1-2,.,CASSVVTGAPNYGYTF,TGTGCCAGCAGTGTGGTGACAGGAGCCCCTAACTATGGCTACACCTTC
.,TRBV19,TRBJ1-1,.,CASRGGGYGTEAFF,TGTGCCAGTAGAGGGGGAGGGTATGGCACTGAAGCTTTCTTT
.,TRBV6-5,TRBJ2-4,.,CASRGPTAKNIQYF,TGTGCCAGCAGGGGCCCTACGGCCAAAAACATTCAGTACTTC
.,TRBV19,TRBJ1-5,.,CASSGQPYSNQPQHF,TGTGCCAGTTCCGGACAGCCATATAGCAATCAGCCCCAGCATTTT
TRBD1,TRBV6-5,TRBJ1-1,.,CASSTDRENTEAFF,TGTGCCAGCAGTACCGACAGGGAGAACACTGAAGCTTTCTTT
TRBD2,TRBV28,TRBJ2-5,.,CASSRLAVGETQYF,TGTGCCAGCAGTCGACTAGCGGTGGGGGAGACCCAGTACTTC
.,TRBV6-6,TRBJ1-5,.,CASSYSMGRAGQPQHF,TGTGCCAGCAGTTACTCGATGGGCAGGGCCGGACAGCCCCAGCATTTT
TRBD2,TRBV12-5,TRBJ2-1,.,CASGLGGTSYNEQFF,TGTGCTAGTGGCCTCGGGGGGACCTCCTACAATGAGCAGTTCTTC
.,TRBV23-1,TRBJ1-5,.,CASSPRQTWGNQPQHF,TGCGCCAGCAGTCCCCGACAGACTTGGGGCAATCAGCCCCAGCATTTT
TRBD1,TRBV30,TRBJ1-5,few,CAWNQQGDQPQHF,TGTGCCTGGAATCAACAGGGGGATCAGCCCCAGCATTTT
TRBD2,TRBV10-3,TRBJ2-3,.,CAISESSGGFTTSTDTQYF,TGTGCCATCAGTGAATCTAGCGGGGGGTTCACTACTAGCACAGATACGCAGTATTTT
TRBD1,TRBV13,TRBJ1-1,.,CASTQGGNTEAFF,TGTGCCAGCACCCAGGGGGGGAACACTGAAGCTTTCTTT
.,TRBV5-4,TRBJ2-7,once,CASSLGRESEQYF,TGTGCCAGCAGCCTTGGCAGGGAAAGCGAGCAGTACTTC
.,TRBV30,TRBJ1-6,.,CAWGQYNSPLHF,TGTGCCTGGGGACAATATAATTCACCCCTCCACTTT
.,TRBV5-8,TRBJ1-1,.,CASSSGDAPGVDTEAFF,TGTGCCAGCAGCTCTGGTGACGCCCCCGGGGTAGACACTGAAGCTTTCTTT
.,TRBV25-1,TRBJ1-2,.,CASSDPSFASSYGYTF,TGTGCCAGCAGTGATCCGTCCTTCGCTTCGAGCTATGGCTACACCTTC